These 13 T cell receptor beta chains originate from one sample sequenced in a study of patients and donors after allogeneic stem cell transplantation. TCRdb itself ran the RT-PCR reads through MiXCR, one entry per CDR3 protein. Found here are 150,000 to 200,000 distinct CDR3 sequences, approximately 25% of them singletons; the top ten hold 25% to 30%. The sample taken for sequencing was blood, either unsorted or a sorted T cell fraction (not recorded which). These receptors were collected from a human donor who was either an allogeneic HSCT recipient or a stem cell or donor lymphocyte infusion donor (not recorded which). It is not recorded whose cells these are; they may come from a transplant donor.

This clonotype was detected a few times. CDR3 residues: CAISEPTADTQYF. The DNA of the CDR3 is TGTGCCATCAGTGAGCCGACAGCAGATACGCAGTATTTT. This rearrangement joins TRBV10-3 to TRBJ2-3, with D perhaps matching TRBD1 (5 bases). Germline V lookup: CDR1 ENHRY, CDR2 SYGVKD. V was cut by 2 bases and J by 4 bases, with 7 bases left in between. This CDR3 has 13 amino acids.

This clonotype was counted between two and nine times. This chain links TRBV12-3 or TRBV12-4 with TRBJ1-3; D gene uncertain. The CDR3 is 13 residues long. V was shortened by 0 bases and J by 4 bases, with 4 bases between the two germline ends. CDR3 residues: CASSLASGNTIYF. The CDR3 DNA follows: TGTGCCAGCAGTTTAGCAAGCGGAAACACCATATATTTT.

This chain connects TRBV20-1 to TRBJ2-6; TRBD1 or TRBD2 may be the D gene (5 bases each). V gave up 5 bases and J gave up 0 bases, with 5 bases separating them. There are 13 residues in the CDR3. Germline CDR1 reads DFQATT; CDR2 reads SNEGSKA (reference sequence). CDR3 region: CSAGGSGANVLTF. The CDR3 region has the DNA TGCAGTGCTGGGGGCTCTGGGGCCAACGTCCTGACTTTC.

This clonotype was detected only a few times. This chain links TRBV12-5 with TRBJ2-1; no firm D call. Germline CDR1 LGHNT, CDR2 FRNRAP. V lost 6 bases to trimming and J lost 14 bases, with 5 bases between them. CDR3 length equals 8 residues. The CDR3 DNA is TGTGCTAGTGGAAAAAAGTTCTTC. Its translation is CASGKKFF.

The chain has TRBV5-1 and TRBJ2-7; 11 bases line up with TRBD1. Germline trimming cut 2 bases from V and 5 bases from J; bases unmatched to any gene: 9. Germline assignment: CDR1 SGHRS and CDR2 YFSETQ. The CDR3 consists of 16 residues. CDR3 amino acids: CASSLDPGQGANEQYF. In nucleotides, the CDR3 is TGCGCCAGCAGCTTAGACCCTGGACAGGGGGCGAACGAGCAGTACTTC.

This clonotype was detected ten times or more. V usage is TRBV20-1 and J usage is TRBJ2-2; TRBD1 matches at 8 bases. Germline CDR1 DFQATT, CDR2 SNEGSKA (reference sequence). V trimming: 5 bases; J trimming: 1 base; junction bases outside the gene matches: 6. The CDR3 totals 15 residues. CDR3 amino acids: CSAEPGQGNTGELFF. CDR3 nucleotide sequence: TGCAGTGCTGAACCTGGACAGGGGAACACCGGGGAGCTGTTTTTT.

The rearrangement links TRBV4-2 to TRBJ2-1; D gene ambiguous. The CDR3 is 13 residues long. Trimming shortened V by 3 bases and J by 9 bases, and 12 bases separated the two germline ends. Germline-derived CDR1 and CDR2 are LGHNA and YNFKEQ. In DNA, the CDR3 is TGTGCCAGCAGCCAGGGTCTAGGAACTGAGCAGTTCTTC. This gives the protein CASSQGLGTEQFF.

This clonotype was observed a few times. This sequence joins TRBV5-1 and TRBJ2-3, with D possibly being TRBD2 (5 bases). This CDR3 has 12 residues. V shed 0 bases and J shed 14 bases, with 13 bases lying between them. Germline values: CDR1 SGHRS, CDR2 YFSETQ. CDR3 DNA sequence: TGCGCCAGCAGCTTGGCCGGGATAGGGTGGTATTTT. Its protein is CASSLAGIGWYF.

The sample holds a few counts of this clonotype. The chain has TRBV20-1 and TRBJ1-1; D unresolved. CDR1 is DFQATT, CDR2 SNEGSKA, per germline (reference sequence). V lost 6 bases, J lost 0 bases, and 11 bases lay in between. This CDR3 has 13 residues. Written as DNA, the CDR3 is TGCAGTGCGTCGGACCCGATGAACACTGAAGCTTTCTTT. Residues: CSASDPMNTEAFF.

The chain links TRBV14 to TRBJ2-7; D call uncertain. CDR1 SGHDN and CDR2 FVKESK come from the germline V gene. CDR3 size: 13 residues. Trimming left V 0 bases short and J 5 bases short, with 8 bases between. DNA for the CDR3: TGTGCCAGCAGCCAAGATCTTACCCACGAGCAGTACTTC. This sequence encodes CASSQDLTHEQYF.

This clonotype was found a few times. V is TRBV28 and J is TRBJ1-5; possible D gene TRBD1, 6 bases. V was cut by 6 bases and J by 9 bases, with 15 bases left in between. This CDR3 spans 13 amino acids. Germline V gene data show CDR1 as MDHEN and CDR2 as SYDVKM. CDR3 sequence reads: CASSLDRFGPQHF. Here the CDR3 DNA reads TGTGCCAGCAGCTTAGACAGGTTTGGGCCCCAGCATTTT.

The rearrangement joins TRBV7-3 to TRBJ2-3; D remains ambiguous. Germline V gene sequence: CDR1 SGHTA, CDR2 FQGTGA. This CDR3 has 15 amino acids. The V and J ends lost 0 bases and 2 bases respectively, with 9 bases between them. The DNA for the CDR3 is TGTGCCAGCAGCTTAACGGGTGGAAACACAGATACGCAGTATTTT. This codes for CASSLTGGNTDTQYF.

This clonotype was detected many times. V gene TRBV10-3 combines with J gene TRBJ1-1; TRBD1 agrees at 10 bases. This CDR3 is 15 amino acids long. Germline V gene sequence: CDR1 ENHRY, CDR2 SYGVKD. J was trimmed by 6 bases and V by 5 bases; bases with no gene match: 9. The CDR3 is CAISSLPGTGAEAFF. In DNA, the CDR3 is TGTGCCATCAGTTCCCTCCCCGGGACAGGGGCTGAAGCTTTCTTT.